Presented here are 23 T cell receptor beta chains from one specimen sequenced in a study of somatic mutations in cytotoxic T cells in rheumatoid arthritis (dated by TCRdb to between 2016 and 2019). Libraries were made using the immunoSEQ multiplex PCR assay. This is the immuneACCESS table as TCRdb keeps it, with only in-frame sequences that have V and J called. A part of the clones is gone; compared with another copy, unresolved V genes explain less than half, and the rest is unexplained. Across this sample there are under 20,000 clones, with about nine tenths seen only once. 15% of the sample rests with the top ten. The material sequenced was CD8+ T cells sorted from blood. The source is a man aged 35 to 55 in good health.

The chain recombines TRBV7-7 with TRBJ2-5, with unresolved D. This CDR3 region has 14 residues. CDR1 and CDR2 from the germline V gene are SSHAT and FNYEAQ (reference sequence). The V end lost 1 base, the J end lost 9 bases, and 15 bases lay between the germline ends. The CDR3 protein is CASSLGMGYVAQYF. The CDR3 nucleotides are TGTGCCAGCAGCTTAGGGATGGGCTACGTGGCCCAGTACTTC.

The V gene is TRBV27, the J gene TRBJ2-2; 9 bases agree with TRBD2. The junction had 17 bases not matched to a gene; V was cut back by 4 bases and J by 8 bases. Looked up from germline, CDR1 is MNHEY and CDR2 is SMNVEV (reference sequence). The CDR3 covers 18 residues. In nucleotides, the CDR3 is TGTGCCAGCAGTTCGGACCCCTGGCGGGAGGGCCCCACTGGGGAGCTGTTTTTT. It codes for CASSSDPWREGPTGELFF.

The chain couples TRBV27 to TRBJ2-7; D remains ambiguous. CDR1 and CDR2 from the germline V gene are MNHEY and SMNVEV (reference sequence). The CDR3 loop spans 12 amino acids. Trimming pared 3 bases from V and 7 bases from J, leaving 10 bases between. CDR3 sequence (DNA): TGTGCCAGCAGTTTGATCGGTTCTGAGCAGTACTTC. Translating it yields CASSLIGSEQYF.

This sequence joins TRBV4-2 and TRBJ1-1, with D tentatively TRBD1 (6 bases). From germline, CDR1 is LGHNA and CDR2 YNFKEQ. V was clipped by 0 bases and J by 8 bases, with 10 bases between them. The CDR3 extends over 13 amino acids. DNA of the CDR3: TGTGCCAGCAGCCAAGAGAGGGGGACCGAAGCTTTCTTT. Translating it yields CASSQERGTEAFF.

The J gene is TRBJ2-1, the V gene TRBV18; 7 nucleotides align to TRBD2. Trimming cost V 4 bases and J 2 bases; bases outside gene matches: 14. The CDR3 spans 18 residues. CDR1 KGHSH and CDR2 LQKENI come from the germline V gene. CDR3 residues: CASSRTREASYTYNEQFF. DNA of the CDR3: TGTGCCAGCTCACGAACTCGGGAGGCGTCTTACACCTACAATGAGCAGTTCTTC.

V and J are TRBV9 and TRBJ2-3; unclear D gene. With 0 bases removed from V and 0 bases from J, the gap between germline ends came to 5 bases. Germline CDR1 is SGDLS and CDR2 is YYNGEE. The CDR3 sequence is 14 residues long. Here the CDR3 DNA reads TGTGCCAGCAGCGTAGAAACGAGCACAGATACGCAGTATTTT. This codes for CASSVETSTDTQYF.

Written as DNA, the CDR3 is TGTGCCAGTAGTACATCACTCGGCTATGGCTACACCTTC. Translated, it gives CASSTSLGYGYTF. The chain has TRBV19 and TRBJ1-2; no clear D. The CDR3 has 13 residues. Germline values: CDR1 LNHDA, CDR2 SQIVND (reference sequence). V shed 4 bases and J shed 4 bases, with 10 bases lying between them. Full variable domain (remainder filled in from reference TRBV19 and TRBJ1-2): DGGITQSPKYLFRKEGQNVTLSCEQNLNHDAMYWYRQDPGQGLRLIYYSQIVNDFQKGDIAEGYSVSREKKESFPLTVTSAQKNPTAFYLCASSTSLGYGYTFGSGTRLTVV.

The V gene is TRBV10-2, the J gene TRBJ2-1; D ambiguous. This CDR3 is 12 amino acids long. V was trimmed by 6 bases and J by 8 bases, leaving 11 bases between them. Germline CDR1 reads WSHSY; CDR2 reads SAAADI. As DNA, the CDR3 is TGCGCCAGCAGCCTTTATGGAGATGAGCAGTTCTTC. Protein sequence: CASSLYGDEQFF.

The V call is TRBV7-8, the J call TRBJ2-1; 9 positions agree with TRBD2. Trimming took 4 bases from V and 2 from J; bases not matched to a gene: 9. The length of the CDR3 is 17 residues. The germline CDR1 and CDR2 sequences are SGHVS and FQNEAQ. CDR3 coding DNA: TGTGCCAGCAGCTCCCTTCGCGGGAGGGGGCCCTACAATGAGCAGTTCTTC. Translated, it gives CASSSLRGRGPYNEQFF.

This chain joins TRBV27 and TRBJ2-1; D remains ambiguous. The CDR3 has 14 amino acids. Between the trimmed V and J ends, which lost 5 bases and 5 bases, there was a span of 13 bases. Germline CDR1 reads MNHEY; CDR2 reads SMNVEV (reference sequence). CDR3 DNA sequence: TGTGCCAGCAGTCCGATAGCTACTCACAATGAGCAGTTCTTC. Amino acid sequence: CASSPIATHNEQFF.

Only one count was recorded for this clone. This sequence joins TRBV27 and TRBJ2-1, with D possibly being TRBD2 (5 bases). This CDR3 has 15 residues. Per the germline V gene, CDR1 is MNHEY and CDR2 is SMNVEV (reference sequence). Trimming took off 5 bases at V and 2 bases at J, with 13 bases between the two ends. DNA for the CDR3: TGTGCCAGCAGTCCTAGCCCCTCTACCTACAATGAGCAGTTCTTC. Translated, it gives CASSPSPSTYNEQFF.

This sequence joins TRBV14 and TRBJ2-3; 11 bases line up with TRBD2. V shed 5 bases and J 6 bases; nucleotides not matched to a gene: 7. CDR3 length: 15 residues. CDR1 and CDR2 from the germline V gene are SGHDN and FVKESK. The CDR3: CASSETSGSLDTQYF. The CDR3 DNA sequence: TGTGCCAGCAGCGAAACTAGCGGGAGCCTGGATACGCAGTATTTT.

Written as DNA, the CDR3 is TGTGCCAGCAGCTTAGCGGTTGAGACCCAGTACTTC. Residues: CASSLAVETQYF. The V call is TRBV7-9, the J call TRBJ2-5; D is undetermined. The CDR3 covers 12 residues. Germline assignment: CDR1 SEHNR and CDR2 FQNEAQ (reference sequence). V was clipped by 0 bases and J by 5 bases, with 4 bases between them.

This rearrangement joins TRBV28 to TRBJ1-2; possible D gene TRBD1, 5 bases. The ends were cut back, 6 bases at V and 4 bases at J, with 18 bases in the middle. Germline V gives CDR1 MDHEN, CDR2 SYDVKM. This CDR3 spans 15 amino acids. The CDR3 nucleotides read TGTGCCAGCAGGGACCGGGAGACCGACAGCTATGGCTACACCTTC. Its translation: CASRDRETDSYGYTF.

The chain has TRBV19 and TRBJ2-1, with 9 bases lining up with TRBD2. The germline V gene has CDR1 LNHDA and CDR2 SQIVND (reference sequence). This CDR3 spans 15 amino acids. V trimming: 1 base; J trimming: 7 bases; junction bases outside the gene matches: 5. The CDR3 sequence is CASSIVSGSENEQFF. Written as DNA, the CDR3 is TGTGCCAGTAGTATAGTTAGCGGGAGCGAAAATGAGCAGTTCTTC.

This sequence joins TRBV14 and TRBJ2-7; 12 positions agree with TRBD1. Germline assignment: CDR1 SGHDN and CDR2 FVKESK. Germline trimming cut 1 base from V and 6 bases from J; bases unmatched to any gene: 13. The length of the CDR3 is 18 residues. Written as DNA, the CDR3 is TGTGCCAGCAGCCAAGTAGTCGGGCTACAGGGACAGGGGGCCGAGCAGTACTTC. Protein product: CASSQVVGLQGQGAEQYF. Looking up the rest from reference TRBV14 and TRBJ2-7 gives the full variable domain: EAGVTQFPSHSVIEKGQTVTLRCDPISGHDNLYWYRRVMGKEIKFLLHFVKESKQDESGMPNNRFLAERTGGTYSTLKVQPAELEDSGVYFCASSQVVGLQGQGAEQYFGPGTRLTVT.

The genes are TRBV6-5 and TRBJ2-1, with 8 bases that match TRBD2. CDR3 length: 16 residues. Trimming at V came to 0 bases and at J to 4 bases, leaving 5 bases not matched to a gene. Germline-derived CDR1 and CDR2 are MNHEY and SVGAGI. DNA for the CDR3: TGTGCCAGCAGTTACTCGACTAGCGACAAATACAATGAGCAGTTCTTC. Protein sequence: CASSYSTSDKYNEQFF.

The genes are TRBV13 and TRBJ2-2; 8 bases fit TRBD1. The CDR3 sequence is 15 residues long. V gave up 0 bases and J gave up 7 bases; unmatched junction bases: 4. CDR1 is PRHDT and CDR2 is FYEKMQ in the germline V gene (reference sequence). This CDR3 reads CASSLGSGGSGELFF. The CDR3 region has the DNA TGTGCCAGCAGCTTAGGGTCAGGGGGCAGCGGGGAGCTGTTTTTT.

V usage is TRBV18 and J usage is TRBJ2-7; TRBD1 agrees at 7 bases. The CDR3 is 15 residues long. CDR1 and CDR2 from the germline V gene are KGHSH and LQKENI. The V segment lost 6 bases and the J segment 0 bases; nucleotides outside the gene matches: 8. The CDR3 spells CASSYRTGTSYEQYF. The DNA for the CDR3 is TGTGCCAGCTCGTATCGGACAGGCACCTCCTACGAGCAGTACTTC.

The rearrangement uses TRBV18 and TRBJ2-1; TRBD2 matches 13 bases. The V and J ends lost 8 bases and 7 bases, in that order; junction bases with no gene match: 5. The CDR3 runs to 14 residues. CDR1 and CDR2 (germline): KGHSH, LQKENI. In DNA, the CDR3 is TGTGCCAGCGGGACTAGCGGGATTCGAAATGAGCAGTTCTTC. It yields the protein CASGTSGIRNEQFF.

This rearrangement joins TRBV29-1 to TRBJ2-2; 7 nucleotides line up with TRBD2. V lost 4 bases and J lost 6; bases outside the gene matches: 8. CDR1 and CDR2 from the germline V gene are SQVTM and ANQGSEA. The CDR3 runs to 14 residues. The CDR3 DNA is TGCAGCGTTGGGGTTGGCGGGAGTGCCGGGGAGCTGTTTTTT. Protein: CSVGVGGSAGELFF.

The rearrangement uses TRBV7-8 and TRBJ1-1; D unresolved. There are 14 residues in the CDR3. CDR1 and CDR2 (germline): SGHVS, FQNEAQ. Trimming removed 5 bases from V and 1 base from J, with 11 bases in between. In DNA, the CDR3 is TGTGCCAGCAGCCTGTTTGAGGGGAACACTGAAGCTTTCTTT. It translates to CASSLFEGNTEAFF.

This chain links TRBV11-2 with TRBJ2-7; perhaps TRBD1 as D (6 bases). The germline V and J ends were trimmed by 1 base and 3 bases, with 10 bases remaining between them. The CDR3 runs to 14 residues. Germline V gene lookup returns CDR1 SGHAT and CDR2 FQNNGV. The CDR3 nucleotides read TGTGCCAGCAGCTTAGGGCAGGGGTACTACGAGCAGTACTTC. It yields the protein CASSLGQGYYEQYF. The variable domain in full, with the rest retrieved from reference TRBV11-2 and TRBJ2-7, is EAGVAQSPRYKIIEKRQSVAFWCNPISGHATLYWYQQILGQGPKLLIQFQNNGVVDDSQLPKDRFSAERLKGVDSTLKIQPAKLEDSAVYLCASSLGQGYYEQYFGPGTRLTVT.